Listed here are 5 T cell receptor beta chains from one sample, sequenced in a study of response to subunit inactivated influenza vaccine. Via MiXCR, TCRdb re-called the RT-PCR reads, giving one row per CDR3 protein. The repertoire holds hundreds of thousands of distinct CDR3 sequences, less than 15% seen once, with 7.6% in the top ten. The sample here was PBMCs from blood, taken roughly 2 weeks before vaccination. These receptors were taken from a man aged 50 to 59 who received an inactivated influenza vaccine.

This clonotype was seen repeatedly, ten times or more. The chain joins TRBV5-1 to TRBJ2-5, with 8 bases that match TRBD1. The V gene's germline CDR1 is SGHRS and CDR2 YFSETQ. J lost 4 bases, V lost 2 bases, and 7 bases had no gene match. This CDR3 region has 15 residues. CDR3 region: CASSFGQGRGETQYF. The CDR3 DNA reads TGCGCCAGCAGCTTTGGACAGGGAAGGGGAGAGACCCAGTACTTC.

This clonotype was observed at least ten times. The chain employs TRBV7-2 and TRBJ2-5, with D unclear. Trimming shortened V by 5 bases and J by 0 bases, and 7 bases separated the two germline ends. The germline V gene encodes CDR1 SGHTA and CDR2 FQGNSA. CDR3 length: 13 amino acids. The CDR3 DNA is TGTGCCAGCAGCCCGTCTTACCAAGAGACCCAGTACTTC. Amino acids: CASSPSYQETQYF.

This clonotype was counted between two and nine times. The chain has TRBV5-1 and TRBJ2-5, with a weak D call TRBD2 (5 bases). Trimming pared 0 bases from V and 4 bases from J, leaving 13 bases between. The CDR3 contains 15 residues. Germline lookup yields CDR1 SGHRS and CDR2 YFSETQ. The CDR3 loop reads CASSLEMGVGETQYF. CDR3 bases: TGCGCCAGCAGCTTGGAAATGGGAGTGGGAGAGACCCAGTACTTC.

J is TRBJ1-5 and V is TRBV12-3 or TRBV12-4; D not resolved. This CDR3 is 16 amino acids long. The ends were cut back, 5 bases at V and 1 base at J, with 15 bases in the middle. The CDR3 is CASSPDHRASNQPQHF. Here the CDR3 DNA reads TGTGCCAGCAGTCCGGACCATCGGGCGAGCAATCAGCCCCAGCATTTT.

The rearrangement uses TRBV11-1 and TRBJ2-1, with D tentatively TRBD2 (6 bases). With 1 base removed from V and 7 bases from J, the gap between germline ends came to 26 bases. Germline lookup yields CDR1 SGHAT and CDR2 FQDESV (reference sequence). The CDR3 is 19 amino acids. Here the CDR3 DNA reads TGTGCCAGCAGCTTAGGAGGTGCGCGGGGTAGGACCACGACGAATGAGCAGTTCTTC. Its translation: CASSLGGARGRTTTNEQFF.